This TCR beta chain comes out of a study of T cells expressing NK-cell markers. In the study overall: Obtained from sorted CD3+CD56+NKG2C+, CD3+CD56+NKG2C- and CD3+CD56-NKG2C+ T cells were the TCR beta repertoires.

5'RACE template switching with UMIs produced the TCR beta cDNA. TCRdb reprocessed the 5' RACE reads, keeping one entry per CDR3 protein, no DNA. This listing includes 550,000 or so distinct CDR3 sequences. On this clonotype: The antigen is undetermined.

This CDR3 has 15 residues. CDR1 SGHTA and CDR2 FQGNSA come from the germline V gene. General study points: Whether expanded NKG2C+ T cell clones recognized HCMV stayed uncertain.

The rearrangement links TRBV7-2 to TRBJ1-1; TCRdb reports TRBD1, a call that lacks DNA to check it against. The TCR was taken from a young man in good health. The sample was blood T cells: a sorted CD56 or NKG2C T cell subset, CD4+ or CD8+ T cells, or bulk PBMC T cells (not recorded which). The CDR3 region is CASSKPGGRNTEAFF.